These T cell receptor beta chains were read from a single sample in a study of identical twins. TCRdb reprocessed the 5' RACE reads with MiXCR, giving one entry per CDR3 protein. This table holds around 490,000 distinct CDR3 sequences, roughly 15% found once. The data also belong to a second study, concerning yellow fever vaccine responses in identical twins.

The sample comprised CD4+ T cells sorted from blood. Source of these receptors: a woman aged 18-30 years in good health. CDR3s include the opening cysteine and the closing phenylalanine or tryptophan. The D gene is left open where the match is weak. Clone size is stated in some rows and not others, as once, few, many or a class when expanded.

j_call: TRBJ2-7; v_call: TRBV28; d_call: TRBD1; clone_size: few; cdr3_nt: TGTGCCAGCAGGAACTCGGACAGGGTCAACGAGCAGTACTTC; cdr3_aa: CASRNSDRVNEQYF
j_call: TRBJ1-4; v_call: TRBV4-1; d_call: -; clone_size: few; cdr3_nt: TGCGCCAGCAGCCAGGGGGTAGAAGAAAAACTGTTTTTT; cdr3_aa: CASSQGVEEKLFF
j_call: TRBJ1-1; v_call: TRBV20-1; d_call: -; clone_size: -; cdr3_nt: TGCAGTGCTAGCCGCGGTGGGGCTGAAGCTTTCTTT; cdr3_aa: CSASRGGAEAFF
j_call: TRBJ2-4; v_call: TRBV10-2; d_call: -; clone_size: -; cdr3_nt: TGCGCCAGCAGTGATGACCGGGCCCACCGGTACTTC; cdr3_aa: CASSDDRAHRYF
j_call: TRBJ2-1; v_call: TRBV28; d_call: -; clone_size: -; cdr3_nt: TGTGCCAGCAGGCAGGGGGGATCCTACAATGAGCAGTTCTTC; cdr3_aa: CASRQGGSYNEQFF
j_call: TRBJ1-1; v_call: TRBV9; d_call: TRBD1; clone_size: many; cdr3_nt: TGTGCCAGCAGCGCACAGGGGGCGAGTACTGAAGCTTTCTTT; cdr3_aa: CASSAQGASTEAFF
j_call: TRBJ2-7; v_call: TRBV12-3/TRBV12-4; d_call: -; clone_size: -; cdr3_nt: TGTGCCAGCACCCGGGCCCCCAGGGTGTACGAGCAGTACTTC; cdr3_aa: CASTRAPRVYEQYF
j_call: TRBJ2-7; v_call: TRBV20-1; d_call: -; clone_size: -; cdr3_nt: TGCAGTGCGCCACATTCCTACGAGCAGTACTTC; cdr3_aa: CSAPHSYEQYF
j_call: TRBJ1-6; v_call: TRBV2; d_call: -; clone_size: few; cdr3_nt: TGTGCCAGCAGTGTGGGAGACAACTATAATTCACCCCTCCACTTT; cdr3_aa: CASSVGDNYNSPLHF
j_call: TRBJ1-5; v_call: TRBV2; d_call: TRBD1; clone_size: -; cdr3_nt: TGTGCCAGCTGCCGGGACAGTAATCAGCCCCAGCATTTT; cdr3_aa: CASCRDSNQPQHF
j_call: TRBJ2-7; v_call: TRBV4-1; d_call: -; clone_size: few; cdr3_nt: TGCGCCAGCAGCCAACTCCTTGGGGGTTCCTACGAGCAGTACTTC; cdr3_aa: CASSQLLGGSYEQYF
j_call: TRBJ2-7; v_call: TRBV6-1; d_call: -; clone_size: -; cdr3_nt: TGTGCCAGCGTAGGGGGGATAGGCTACGAGCAGTACTTC; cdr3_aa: CASVGGIGYEQYF
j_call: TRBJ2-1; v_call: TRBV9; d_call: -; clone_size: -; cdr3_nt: TGTGCCAGCAGCGTCAGTCCACTGGCTCCTGAGCAGTTCTTC; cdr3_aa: CASSVSPLAPEQFF
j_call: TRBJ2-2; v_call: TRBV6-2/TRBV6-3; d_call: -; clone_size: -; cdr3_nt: TGTGCCAGCAGTTACGCCCGACTAGTACAATCCGGGGAGCTGTTTTTT; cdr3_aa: CASSYARLVQSGELFF
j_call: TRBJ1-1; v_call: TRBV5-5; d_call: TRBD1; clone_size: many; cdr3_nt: TGTGCCAGTCGACAGGGGGGTAACACTGAAGCTTTCTTT; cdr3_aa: CASRQGGNTEAFF
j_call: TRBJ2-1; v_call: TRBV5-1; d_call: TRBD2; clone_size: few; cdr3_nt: TGCGCCAGCAGCATAACTAGCGGGGGAGGTAATGAGCAGTTCTTC; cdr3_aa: CASSITSGGGNEQFF
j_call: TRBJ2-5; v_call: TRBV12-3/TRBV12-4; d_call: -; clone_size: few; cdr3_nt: TGTGCCAGCAGTTTCTCGTTGGAGACCCAGTACTTC; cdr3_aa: CASSFSLETQYF
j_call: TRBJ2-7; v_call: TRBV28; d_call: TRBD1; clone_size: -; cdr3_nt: TGTGCCAGCAGTTCCTCGGGACAGGGACTCTACGAGCAGTACTTC; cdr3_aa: CASSSSGQGLYEQYF
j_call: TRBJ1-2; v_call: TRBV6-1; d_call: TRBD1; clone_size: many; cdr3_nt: TGTGCCAGCAGCCGCAGGGGGGTCTATGGCTACACCTTC; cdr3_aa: CASSRRGVYGYTF
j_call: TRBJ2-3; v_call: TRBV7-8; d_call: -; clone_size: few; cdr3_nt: TGTGCCAGCAGCCCACAGGGAACCTCACGCACAGATACGCAGTATTTT; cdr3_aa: CASSPQGTSRTDTQYF
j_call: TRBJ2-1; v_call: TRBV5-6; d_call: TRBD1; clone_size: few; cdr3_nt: TGTGCCAGCAGCTTGATCCAGGGGGTTACTAATGAGCAGTTCTTC; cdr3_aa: CASSLIQGVTNEQFF
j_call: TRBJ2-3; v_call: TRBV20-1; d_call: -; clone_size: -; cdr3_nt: TGCAGTGCTAGAGACCACTCCAGGGGAGATACGCAGTATTTT; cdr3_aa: CSARDHSRGDTQYF
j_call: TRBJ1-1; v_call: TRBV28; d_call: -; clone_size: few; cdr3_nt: TGTGCCAGCAGTTTAGCAAAGACTGAAGCTTTCTTT; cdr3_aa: CASSLAKTEAFF
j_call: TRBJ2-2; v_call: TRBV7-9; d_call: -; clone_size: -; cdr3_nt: TGTGCCAGCAGCTTTGGCCTAGCAAATTTCGGGGAGCTGTTTTTT; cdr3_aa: CASSFGLANFGELFF
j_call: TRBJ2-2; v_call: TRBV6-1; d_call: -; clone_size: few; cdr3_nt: TGTGCCAGCAGTGGACTAGGCACCGGGGAGCTGTTTTTT; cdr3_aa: CASSGLGTGELFF
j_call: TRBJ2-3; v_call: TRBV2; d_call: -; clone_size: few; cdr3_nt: TGTGCCAGCATTTGGGTTGCAGATACGCAGTATTTT; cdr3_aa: CASIWVADTQYF
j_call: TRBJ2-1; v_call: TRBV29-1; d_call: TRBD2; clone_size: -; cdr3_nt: TGCAGCGGCACTCGAAGTAGCGGGAGGGCCAGTCTCTACAATGAGCAGTTCTTC; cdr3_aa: CSGTRSSGRASLYNEQFF
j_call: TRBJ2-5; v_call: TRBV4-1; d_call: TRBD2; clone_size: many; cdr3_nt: TGCGCCAGCAGCCAAGCCGGACTAGCGGGGGGCCAAGAGACCCAGTACTTC; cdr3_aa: CASSQAGLAGGQETQYF
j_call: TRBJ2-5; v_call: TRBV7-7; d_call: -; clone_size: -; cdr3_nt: TGTGCCAGCAGCATGATTGGGGGGGAGACCCAGTACTTC; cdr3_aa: CASSMIGGETQYF
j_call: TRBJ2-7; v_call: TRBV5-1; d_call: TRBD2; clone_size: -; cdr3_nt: TGCGCCAGCAGCTTGGTTTCTAGCGGGATTCGCGAGCAGTACTTC; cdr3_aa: CASSLVSSGIREQYF
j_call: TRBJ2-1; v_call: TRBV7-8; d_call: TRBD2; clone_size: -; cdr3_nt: TGTGCCAGCAGGTCCAGCGGGATAAGCAATGAGCAGTTCTTC; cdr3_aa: CASRSSGISNEQFF
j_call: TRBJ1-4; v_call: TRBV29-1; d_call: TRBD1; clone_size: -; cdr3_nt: TGCAGCGTTAGTCCCGGGACAGGGGATGAAAAACTGTTTTTT; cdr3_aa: CSVSPGTGDEKLFF
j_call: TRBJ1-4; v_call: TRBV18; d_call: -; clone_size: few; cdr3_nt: TGTGCCAGCTCCCCAGAAAATGAAAAACTGTTTTTT; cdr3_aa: CASSPENEKLFF
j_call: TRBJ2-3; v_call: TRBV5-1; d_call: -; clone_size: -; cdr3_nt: TGCGCCAGCAGCTTGGCCAAGGATACGCAGTATTTT; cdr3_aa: CASSLAKDTQYF
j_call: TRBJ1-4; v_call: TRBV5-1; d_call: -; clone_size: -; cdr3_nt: TGCGCCAGCATTCGGGGGCCGAATGAAAAACTGTTTTTT; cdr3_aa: CASIRGPNEKLFF
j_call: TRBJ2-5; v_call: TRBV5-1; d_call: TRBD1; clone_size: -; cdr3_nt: TGCGCCAGCAGTTTTTCCTTCACAGGGGGGGAGACCCAGTACTTC; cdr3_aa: CASSFSFTGGETQYF
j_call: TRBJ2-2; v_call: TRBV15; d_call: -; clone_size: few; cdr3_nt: TGTGCCACCAGCTGGGCCCGTGACACCGGGGAGCTGTTTTTT; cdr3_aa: CATSWARDTGELFF
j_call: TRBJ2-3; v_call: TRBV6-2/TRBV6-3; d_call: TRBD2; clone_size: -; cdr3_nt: TGTGCCAGCAGGTTAGCGGGCGGGGCAGATACGCAGTATTTT; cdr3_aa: CASRLAGGADTQYF
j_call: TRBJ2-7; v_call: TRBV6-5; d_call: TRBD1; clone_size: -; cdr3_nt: TGTGCCAGCAGTTACTCGGGCCCTCATCGAGGGTCACAGGGGGAGCAGTACTTC; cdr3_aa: CASSYSGPHRGSQGEQYF
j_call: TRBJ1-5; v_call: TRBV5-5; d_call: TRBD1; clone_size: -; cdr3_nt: TGTGCCAGCAGACCCGGACAGGCGGAAATTAATCAGCCCCAGCATTTT; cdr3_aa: CASRPGQAEINQPQHF
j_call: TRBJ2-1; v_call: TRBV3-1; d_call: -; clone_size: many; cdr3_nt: TGTGCCAGCAGCCCGCGAGGATACAATGAGCAGTTCTTC; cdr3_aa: CASSPRGYNEQFF
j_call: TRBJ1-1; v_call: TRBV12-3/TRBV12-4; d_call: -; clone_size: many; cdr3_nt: TGTGCCAGCAGTTATAGGGTATCCCTTGAAGCTTTCTTT; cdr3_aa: CASSYRVSLEAFF
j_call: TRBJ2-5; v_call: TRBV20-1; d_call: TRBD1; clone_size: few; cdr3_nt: TGCAGTGTCCCGTACAGGGGTGAGACCCAGTACTTC; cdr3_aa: CSVPYRGETQYF
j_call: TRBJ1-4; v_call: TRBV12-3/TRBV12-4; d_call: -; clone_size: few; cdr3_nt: TGTGCCAGCAGGCTCAGAGCAACTAATGAAAAACTGTTTTTT; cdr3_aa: CASRLRATNEKLFF
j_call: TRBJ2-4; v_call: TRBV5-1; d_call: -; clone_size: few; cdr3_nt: TGCGCCAGCAGCTTAGGTATGGCAGGGAGTGCCAAAAACATTCAGTACTTC; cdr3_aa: CASSLGMAGSAKNIQYF
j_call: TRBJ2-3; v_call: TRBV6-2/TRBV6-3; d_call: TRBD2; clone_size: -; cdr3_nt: TGTGCCAGCAGTTACCCTACTAGCGGGGGAGGGCTGAACACAGATACGCAGTATTTT; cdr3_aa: CASSYPTSGGGLNTDTQYF
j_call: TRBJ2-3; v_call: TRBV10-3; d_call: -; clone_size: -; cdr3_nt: TGTGCCATCAGTGTCGGTGGGAAAGTGGATACGCAGTATTTT; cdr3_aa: CAISVGGKVDTQYF
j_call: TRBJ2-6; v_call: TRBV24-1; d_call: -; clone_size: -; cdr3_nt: TGTGCCACCAGTGATTTTATCGGGCCTGGTGGGGCCAACGTCCTGACTTTC; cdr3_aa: CATSDFIGPGGANVLTF
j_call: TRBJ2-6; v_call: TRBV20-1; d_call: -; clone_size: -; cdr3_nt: TGCAGTGCCTCCCAGCACTCTGGGGCCAACGTCCTGACTTTC; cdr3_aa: CSASQHSGANVLTF
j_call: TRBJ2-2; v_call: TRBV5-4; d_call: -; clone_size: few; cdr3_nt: TGTGCCAGCAGGCGGGGTGTGGGCGGGGAGCTGTTTTTT; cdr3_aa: CASRRGVGGELFF
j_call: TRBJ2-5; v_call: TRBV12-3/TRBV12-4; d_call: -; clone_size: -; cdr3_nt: TGTGCCAGCAACCGGGACACCCAAGAGACCCAGTACTTC; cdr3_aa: CASNRDTQETQYF
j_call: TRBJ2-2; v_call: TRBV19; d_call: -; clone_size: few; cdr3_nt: TGTGCCAGTAGTATAGTAGCCGGGGAGCTGTTTTTT; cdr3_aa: CASSIVAGELFF
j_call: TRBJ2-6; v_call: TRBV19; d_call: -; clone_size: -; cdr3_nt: TGTGCCAGTATAGACAGGTACCGATCTGGGGCCAACGTCCTGACTTTC; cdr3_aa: CASIDRYRSGANVLTF
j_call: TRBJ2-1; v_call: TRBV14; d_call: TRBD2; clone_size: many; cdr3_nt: TGTGCCAGCAGCCCAGGACTAGCGGGAGTTACCTTCTTC; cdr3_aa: CASSPGLAGVTFF